Presented here are 7 T cell receptor beta chains from one specimen sequenced in a study of T cells after posttransplantation cyclophosphamide. Assay: immunoSEQ multiplex PCR; the TCRdb copy retains only in-frame clones and omits some. The sample shows fewer than 4,000 clones, no singletons; the ten largest hold 25% to 35%. Busulfan-fludarabine conditioning, marrow transplant, and cyclophosphamide on days +3 and +4 were administered. The sample consisted of PBMCs, taken 84 days after allogeneic stem cell transplant with posttransplant cyclophosphamide. Receptors were obtained from a female patient in her forties or fifties who received an allogeneic stem cell transplant from a related donor, was CMV-positive, and had no GVHD. Some T cells may be graft donor cells.

This clone appeared many times. The chain carries TRBV9 and TRBJ2-7, with D perhaps matching TRBD1 (6 bases). Per the germline V gene, CDR1 is SGDLS and CDR2 is YYNGEE. The V end was cut by 8 bases, the J end by 4 bases, with 22 bases between. The CDR3 is 15 amino acids. CDR3 sequence (DNA): TGTGCCAGTTTTTTCAGGCAGGGGACGGCATACGAGCAGTACTTC. Amino acids: CASFFRQGTAYEQYF.

At least ten counts were recorded for this clone. The rearrangement joins TRBV12-3 or TRBV12-4 to TRBJ2-2, with 9 bases fitting TRBD2. Trimming removed 3 bases from V and 4 bases from J; junction bases left unmatched: 0. The CDR3 contains 14 residues. The CDR3 protein is CASSLRGGTGELFF. The DNA of the CDR3 is TGTGCCAGCAGTTTGCGGGGGGGCACCGGGGAGCTGTTTTTT.

This clone ranks as medium-sized. CDR3 region: CAIRSQGFSNTEAFF. CDR3 DNA: TGTGCCATCAGATCCCAGGGGTTCTCGAACACTGAAGCTTTCTTT. The chain couples TRBV10-3 to TRBJ1-1, with a tentative D call TRBD1 (6 bases). V lost 6 bases, J lost 1 base, and 15 bases lay in between. Looked up from germline, CDR1 is ENHRY and CDR2 is SYGVKD. The CDR3 sequence is 15 residues long.

This clone was recorded many times. V gene TRBV5-6 combines with J gene TRBJ1-2; 8 bases line up with TRBD1. From germline, CDR1 is SGHDT and CDR2 YYEEEE. This CDR3 is built from 14 residues. Unmatched junction bases numbered 4, after V lost 3 bases and J lost 3 bases. CDR3 residues: CASSSGQGYYGYTF. For the CDR3, the DNA is TGTGCCAGCAGCTCCGGACAGGGTTACTATGGCTACACCTTC.

Ten or more counts support this clone. The rearrangement uses TRBV13 and TRBJ1-4; TRBD1 agrees at 7 bases. The length of the CDR3 is 16 residues. Germline CDR1 is PRHDT and CDR2 is FYEKMQ (reference sequence). Germline trimming cut 5 bases from V and 0 bases from J; bases unmatched to any gene: 6. For the CDR3, the DNA is TGTGCCAGCAGCCGGACAGGTGTTGCAACTAATGAAAAACTGTTTTTT. It specifies CASSRTGVATNEKLFF.

This clone was detected many times. This chain connects TRBV27 to TRBJ2-5, with 8 bases matching TRBD2. CDR1 MNHEY and CDR2 SMNVEV come from the germline V gene (reference sequence). With V trimmed by 5 bases and J by 4 bases, 6 bases remained unmatched. The length of the CDR3 is 14 residues. CDR3 protein: CASSRAGDTETQYF. The CDR3 nucleotides are TGTGCCAGCAGTCGAGCGGGGGACACAGAGACCCAGTACTTC.

This clone qualifies as medium-sized. This chain uses TRBV15 with TRBJ2-1; 9 nucleotides agree with TRBD1. The CDR3 covers 15 residues. From germline, CDR1 is LNHNV and CDR2 YYDKDF (reference sequence). J was trimmed by 7 bases and V by 4 bases; bases with no gene match: 8. CDR3 loop: CATSTSGTGWNEQFF. The CDR3 DNA follows: TGTGCCACCAGCACTTCCGGGACAGGGTGGAATGAGCAGTTCTTC.